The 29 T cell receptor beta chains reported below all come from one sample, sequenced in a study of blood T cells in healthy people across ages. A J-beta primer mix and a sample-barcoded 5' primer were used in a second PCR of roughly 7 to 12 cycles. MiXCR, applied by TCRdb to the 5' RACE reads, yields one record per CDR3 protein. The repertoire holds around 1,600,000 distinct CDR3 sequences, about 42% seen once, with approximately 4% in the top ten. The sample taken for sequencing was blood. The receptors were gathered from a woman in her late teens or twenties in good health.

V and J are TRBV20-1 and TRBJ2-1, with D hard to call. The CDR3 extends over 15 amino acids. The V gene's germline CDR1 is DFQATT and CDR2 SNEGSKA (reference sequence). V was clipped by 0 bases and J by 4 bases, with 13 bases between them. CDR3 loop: CSARDGRSWYNEQFF. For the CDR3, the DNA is TGCAGTGCTAGAGATGGTAGGAGTTGGTACAATGAGCAGTTCTTC.

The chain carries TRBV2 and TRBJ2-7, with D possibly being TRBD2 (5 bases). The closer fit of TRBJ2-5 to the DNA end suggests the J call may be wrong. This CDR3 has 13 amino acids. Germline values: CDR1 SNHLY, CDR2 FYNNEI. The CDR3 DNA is TGTGCCAGCAGTCAGCTAGAGGGTGAGACCCAGTACTTC. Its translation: CASSQLEGETQYF.

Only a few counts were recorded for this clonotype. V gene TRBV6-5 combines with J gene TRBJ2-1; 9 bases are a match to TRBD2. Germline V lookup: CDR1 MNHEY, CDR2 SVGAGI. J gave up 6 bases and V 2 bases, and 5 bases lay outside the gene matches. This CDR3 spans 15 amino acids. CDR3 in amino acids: CASSYAGGGANEQFF. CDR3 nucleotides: TGTGCCAGCAGTTACGCGGGCGGGGGGGCCAATGAGCAGTTCTTC.

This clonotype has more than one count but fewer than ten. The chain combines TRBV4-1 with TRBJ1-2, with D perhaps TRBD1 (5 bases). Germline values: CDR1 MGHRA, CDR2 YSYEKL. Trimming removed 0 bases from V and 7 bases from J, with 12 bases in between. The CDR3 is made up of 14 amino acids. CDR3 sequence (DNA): TGCGCCAGCAGCCAAGAACCAGGGAGCTGTGGCTACACCTTC. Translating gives CASSQEPGSCGYTF.

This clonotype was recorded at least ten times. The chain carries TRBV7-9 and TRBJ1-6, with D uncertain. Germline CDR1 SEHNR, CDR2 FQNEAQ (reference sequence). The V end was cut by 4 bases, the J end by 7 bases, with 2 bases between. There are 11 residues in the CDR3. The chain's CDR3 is CASSSNSPLHF. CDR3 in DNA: TGTGCCAGCAGCTCCAATTCACCCCTCCACTTT.

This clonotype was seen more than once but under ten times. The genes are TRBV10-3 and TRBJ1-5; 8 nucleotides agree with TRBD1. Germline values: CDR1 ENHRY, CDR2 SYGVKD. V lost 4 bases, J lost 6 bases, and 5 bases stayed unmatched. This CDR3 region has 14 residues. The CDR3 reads CAISGTGIAQPQHF. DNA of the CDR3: TGTGCCATCAGTGGGACAGGGATCGCTCAGCCCCAGCATTTT.

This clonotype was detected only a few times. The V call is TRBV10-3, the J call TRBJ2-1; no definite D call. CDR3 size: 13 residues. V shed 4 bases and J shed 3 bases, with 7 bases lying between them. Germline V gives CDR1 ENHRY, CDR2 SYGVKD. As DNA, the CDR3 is TGTGCCATCAGTGCTGGAGTCTACAATGAGCAGTTCTTC. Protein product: CAISAGVYNEQFF.

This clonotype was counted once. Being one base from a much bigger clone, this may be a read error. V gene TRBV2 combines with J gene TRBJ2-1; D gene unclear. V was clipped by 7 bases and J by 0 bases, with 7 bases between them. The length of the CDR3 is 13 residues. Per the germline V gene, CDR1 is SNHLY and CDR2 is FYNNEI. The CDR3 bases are TGTGCCAGCATGGAGAGCTCCTACAATGAGCAGTTCTTC. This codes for CASMESSYNEQFF.

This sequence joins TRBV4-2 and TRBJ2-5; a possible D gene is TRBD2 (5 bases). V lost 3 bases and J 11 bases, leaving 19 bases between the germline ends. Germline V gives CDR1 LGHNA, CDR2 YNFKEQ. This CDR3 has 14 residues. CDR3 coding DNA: TGTGCCAGCAGCCACCGGACTTCCTACAATGAGCAGTACTTC. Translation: CASSHRTSYNEQYF.

For the CDR3, the DNA is TGCAGTGCTAGAGATCGGAAGGGACAGGGGATCTCCTACAATGAGCAGTACTTC. Translation: CSARDRKGQGISYNEQYF. This chain joins TRBV20-1 and TRBJ2-7; TRBD1 matches 10 bases. Germline trimming cut 0 bases from V and 7 bases from J; bases unmatched to any gene: 18. Germline CDR1 and CDR2: DFQATT and SNEGSKA (reference sequence). CDR3 size: 18 residues.

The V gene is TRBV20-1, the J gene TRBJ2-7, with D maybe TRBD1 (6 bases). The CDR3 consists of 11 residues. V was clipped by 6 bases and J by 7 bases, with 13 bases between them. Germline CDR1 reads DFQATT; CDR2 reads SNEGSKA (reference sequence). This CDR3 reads CSASGVTEQYF. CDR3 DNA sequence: TGCAGTGCGTCAGGGGTGACTGAGCAGTACTTC.

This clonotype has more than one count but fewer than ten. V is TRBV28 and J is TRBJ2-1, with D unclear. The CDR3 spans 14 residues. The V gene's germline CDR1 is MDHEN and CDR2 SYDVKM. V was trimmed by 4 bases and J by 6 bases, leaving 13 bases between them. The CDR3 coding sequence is TGTGCCAGCAGTTCACCTTTGGCGATCAATGAGCAGTTCTTC. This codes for CASSSPLAINEQFF.

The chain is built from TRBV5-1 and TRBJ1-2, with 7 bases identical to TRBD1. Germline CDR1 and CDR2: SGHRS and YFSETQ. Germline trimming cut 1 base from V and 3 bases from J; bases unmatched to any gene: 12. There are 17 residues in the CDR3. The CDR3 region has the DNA TGCGCCAGCAGCTTGCTCCCGCCAGCAGGGGGATACTATGGCTACACCTTC. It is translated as CASSLLPPAGGYYGYTF.

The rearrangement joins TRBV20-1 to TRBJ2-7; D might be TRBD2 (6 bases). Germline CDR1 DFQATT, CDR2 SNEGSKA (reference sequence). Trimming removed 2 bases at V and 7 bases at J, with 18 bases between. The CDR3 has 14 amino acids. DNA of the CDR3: TGCAGTGCTAGACTAGCGTCGGCCTTTGGTGAGCAGTACTTC. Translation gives CSARLASAFGEQYF.

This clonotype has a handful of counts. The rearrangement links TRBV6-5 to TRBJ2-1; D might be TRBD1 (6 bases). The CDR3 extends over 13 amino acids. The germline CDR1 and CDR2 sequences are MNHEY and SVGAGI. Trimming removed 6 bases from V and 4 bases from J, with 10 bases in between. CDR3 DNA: TGTGCCAGCAGAATAACAGGGTACAATGAGCAGTTCTTC. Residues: CASRITGYNEQFF.

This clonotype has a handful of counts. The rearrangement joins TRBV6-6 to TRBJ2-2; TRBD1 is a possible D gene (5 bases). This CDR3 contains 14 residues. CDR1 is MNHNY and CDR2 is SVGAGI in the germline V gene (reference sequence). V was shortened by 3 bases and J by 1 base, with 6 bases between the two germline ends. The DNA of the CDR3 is TGTGCCAGCAGTTATACAGGGAACACCGGGGAGCTGTTTTTT. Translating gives CASSYTGNTGELFF.

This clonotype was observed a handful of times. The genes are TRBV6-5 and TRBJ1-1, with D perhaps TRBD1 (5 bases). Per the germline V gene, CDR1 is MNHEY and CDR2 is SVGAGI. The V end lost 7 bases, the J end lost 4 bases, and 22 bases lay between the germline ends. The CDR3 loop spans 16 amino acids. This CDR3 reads CASNNPAGVGSTEAFF. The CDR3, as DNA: TGTGCCAGCAACAACCCGGCGGGGGTTGGGAGCACTGAAGCTTTCTTT.

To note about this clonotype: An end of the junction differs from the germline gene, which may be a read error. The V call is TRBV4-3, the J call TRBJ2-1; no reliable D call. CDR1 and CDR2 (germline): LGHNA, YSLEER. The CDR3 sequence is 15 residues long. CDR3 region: CASGQDALYYNEQFF. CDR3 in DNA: TGCGCCAGCGGCCAAGATGCACTGTATTACAATGAGCAGTTCTTC.

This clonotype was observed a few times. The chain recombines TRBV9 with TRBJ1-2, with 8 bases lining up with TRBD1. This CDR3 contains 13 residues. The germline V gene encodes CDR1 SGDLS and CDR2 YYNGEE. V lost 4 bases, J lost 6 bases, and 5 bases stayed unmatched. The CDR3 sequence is CASSLGQDDGYTF. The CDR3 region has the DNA TGTGCCAGCAGCCTGGGACAGGATGATGGCTACACCTTC. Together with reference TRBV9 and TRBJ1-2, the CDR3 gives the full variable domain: DSGVTQTPKHLITATGQRVTLRCSPRSGDLSVYWYQQSLDQGLQFLIQYYNGEERAKGNILERFSAQQFPDLHSELNLSSLELGDSALYFCASSLGQDDGYTFGSGTRLTVV.

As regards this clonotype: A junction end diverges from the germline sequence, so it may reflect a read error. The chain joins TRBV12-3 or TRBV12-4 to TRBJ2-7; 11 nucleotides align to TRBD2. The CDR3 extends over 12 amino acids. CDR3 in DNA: TGTGCCAGCACAACACTAGCGGGGGAGCTGTACTTC. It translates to CASTTLAGELYF.

CDR3 in amino acids: CASSLALAGRGNEQFF. The CDR3 DNA sequence: TGTGCCAGCAGCTTAGCCCTAGCGGGAAGGGGGAATGAGCAGTTCTTC. The rearrangement uses TRBV11-2 and TRBJ2-1; 9 bases agree with TRBD2. V shed 1 base, J shed 7 bases, and the junction held 8 bases outside the gene matches. The germline V gene has CDR1 SGHAT and CDR2 FQNNGV. This CDR3 has 16 residues.

For the CDR3, the DNA is TGCGCCAGCAGCCGTCGAGCCTCCGTGAACACCGGGGAGCTGTTTTTT. Its protein product is CASSRRASVNTGELFF. The rearrangement uses TRBV4-3 and TRBJ2-2; D gene uncertain. The CDR3 covers 16 residues. Germline V gene sequence: CDR1 LGHNA, CDR2 YSLEER. The V end lost 4 bases, the J end lost 1 base, and 13 bases lay between the germline ends.

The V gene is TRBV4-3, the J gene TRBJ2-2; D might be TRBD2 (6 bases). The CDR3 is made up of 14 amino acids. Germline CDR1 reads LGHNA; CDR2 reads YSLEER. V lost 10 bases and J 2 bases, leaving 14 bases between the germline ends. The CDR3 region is CATTPGENTGELFF. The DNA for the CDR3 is TGCGCCACCACCCCGGGGGAAAACACCGGGGAGCTGTTTTTT.

CDR3 DNA sequence: TGTGCCACGGTCCCTGCTAACTATGGCTACACCTTC. It yields the protein CATVPANYGYTF. The rearrangement links TRBV6-5 to TRBJ1-2; D is undetermined. CDR1 is MNHEY and CDR2 is SVGAGI in the germline V gene. The ends were cut back, 10 bases at V and 0 bases at J, with 9 bases in the middle. This CDR3 contains 12 residues.

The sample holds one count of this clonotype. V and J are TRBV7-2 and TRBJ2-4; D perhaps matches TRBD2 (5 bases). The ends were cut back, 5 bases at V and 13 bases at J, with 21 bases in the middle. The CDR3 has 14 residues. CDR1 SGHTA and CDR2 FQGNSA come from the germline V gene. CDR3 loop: CASSADQGFWEQYF. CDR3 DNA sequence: TGTGCCAGCAGCGCAGACCAAGGATTTTGGGAGCAGTACTTC.

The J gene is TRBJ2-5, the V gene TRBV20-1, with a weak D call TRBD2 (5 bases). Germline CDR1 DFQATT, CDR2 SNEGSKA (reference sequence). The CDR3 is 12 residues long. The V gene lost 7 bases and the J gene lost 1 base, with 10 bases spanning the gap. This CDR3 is CSVPEVQETQYF. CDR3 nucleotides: TGCAGTGTCCCGGAGGTCCAAGAGACCCAGTACTTC.

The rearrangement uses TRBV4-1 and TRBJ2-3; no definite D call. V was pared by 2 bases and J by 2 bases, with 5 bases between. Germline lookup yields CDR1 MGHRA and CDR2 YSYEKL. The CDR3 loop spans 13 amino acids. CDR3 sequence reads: CASSQIYTDTQYF. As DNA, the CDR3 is TGCGCCAGCAGCCAAATCTACACAGATACGCAGTATTTT.

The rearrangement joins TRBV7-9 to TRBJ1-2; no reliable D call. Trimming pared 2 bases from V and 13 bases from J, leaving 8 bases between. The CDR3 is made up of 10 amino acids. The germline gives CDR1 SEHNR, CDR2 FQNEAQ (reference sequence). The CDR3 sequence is CASSLTGLTF. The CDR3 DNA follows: TGTGCCAGCAGCTTAACCGGCCTCACCTTC.

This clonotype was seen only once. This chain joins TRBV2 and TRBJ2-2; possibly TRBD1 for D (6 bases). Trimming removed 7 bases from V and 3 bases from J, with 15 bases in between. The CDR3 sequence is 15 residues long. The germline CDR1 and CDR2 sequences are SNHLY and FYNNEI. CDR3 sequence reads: CASKYEQGYTGELFF. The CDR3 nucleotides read TGTGCCAGCAAGTATGAACAGGGCTACACCGGGGAGCTGTTTTTT. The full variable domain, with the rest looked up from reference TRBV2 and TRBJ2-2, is EPEVTQTPSHQVTQMGQEVILRCVPISNHLYFYWYRQILGQKVEFLVSFYNNEISEKSEIFDDQFSVERPDGSNFTLKIRSTKLEDSAMYFCASKYEQGYTGELFFGEGSRLTVL.